This TCR beta chain was obtained from a study of Ad26.COV2.S vaccination and SARS-CoV-2 variants. General observations from the study: Analyses that measured TCR breadth and depth may have underestimated total T cell responses.

Of note for this clone: The antigen is unknown.

Profiled with immunoSEQ multiplex PCR; TCRdb holds only in-frame clones, not every one. The table shows roughly 450,000 clones, with 80% to 95% occurring only once. Treatment here: some 20 received Ad26.COV2.S at low or high dose, single or two shots; roughly five received placebo; per-sample allocation not given. Vaccine and placebo recipients were sampled on day 63 after the first injection. In the vaccine, an Ad26 vector expressed the SARS-CoV-2 spike of the Wuhan strain. The sequence was collected from a person between 18 and 60 years old who received the Ad26.COV2.S COVID-19 vaccine or a placebo. This material consisted of peripheral blood, taken in a trial of Ad26.COV2.S vaccine versus placebo.

CDR3 nucleotide sequence: TGCGCCAGCAGCTCGGGACAGAGATTCACAGATACGCAGTATTTT. Translation: CASSSGQRFTDTQYF. This chain links TRBV5-1 with TRBJ2-3, with 7 bases aligning to TRBD1. V dropped 3 bases and J dropped 2; count of bases not matched to a gene: 6. The germline V gene has CDR1 SGHRS and CDR2 YFSETQ. There are 15 residues in the CDR3.